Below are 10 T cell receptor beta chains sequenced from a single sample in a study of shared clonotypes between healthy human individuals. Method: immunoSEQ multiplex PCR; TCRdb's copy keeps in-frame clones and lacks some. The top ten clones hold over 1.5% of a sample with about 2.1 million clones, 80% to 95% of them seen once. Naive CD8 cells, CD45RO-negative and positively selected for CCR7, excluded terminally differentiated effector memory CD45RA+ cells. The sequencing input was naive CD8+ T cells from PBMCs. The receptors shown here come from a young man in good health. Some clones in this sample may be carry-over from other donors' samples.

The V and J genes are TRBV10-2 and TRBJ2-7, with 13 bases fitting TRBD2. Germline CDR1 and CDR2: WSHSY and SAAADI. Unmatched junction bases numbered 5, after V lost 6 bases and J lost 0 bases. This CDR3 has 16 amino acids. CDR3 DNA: TGCGCCAGCAGAGAAGGGACTAGCGGGAACTCCTACGAGCAGTACTTC. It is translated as CASREGTSGNSYEQYF.

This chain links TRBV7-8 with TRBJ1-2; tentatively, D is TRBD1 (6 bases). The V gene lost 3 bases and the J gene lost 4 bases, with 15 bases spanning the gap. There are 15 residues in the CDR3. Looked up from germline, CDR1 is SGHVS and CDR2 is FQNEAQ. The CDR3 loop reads CASSLRTANGYGYTF. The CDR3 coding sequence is TGTGCCAGCAGCTTGCGGACAGCAAATGGCTATGGCTACACCTTC. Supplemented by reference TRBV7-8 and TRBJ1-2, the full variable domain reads GAGVSQSPRYKVAKRGQDVALRCDPISGHVSLFWYQQALGQGPEFLTYFQNEAQLDKSGLPSDRFFAERPEGSVSTLKIQRTQQEDSAVYLCASSLRTANGYGYTFGSGTRLTVV.

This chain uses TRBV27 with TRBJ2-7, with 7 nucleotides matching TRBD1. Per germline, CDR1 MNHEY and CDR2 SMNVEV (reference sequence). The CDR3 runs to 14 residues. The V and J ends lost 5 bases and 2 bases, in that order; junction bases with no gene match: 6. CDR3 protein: CASSETGSPYEQYF. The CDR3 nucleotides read TGTGCCAGCAGTGAGACAGGGTCCCCCTACGAGCAGTACTTC.

CDR3 in amino acids: CASSMDREHSGANVLTF. The CDR3 DNA is TGCGCCAGCAGCATGGACAGGGAACACTCTGGGGCCAACGTCCTGACTTTC. The chain is built from TRBV5-1 and TRBJ2-6; 8 bases are a match to TRBD1. V shed 4 bases, J shed 0 bases, and the junction held 6 bases outside the gene matches. The CDR3 is 17 amino acids. Germline CDR1 and CDR2: SGHRS and YFSETQ.

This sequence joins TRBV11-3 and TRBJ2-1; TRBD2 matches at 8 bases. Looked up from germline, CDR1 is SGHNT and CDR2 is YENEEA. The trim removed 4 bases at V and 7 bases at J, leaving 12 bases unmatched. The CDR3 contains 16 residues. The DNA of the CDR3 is TGTGCCAGCAGCTCCGTGGGGCTAGCGGGTGCAAATGAGCAGTTCTTC. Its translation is CASSSVGLAGANEQFF. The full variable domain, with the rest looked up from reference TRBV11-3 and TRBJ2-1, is EAGVVQSPRYKIIEKKQPVAFWCNPISGHNTLYWYLQNLGQGPELLIRYENEEAVDDSQLPKDRFSAERLKGVDSTLKIQPAELGDSAVYLCASSSVGLAGANEQFFGPGTRLTVL.

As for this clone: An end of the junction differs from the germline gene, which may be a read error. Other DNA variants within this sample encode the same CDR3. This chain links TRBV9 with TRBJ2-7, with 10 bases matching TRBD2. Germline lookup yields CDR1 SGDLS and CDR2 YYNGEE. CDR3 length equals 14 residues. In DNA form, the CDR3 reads TGTGCCAGTAGCGTGAGCGGGAGGGCCTACGAGCAGTACTTC. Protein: CASSVSGRAYEQYF.

CDR3 in DNA: TGTGCCAGCAGCCGGGCGATATACGAGCAGTACTTC. Encoded protein: CASSRAIYEQYF. The chain uses TRBV28 and TRBJ2-7; D gene unclear. CDR3 size: 12 residues. Germline V lookup: CDR1 MDHEN, CDR2 SYDVKM. V was pared by 6 bases and J by 4 bases, with 10 bases between. The entire variable domain, with the rest obtained from reference TRBV28 and TRBJ2-7, is as follows: DVKVTQSSRYLVKRTGEKVFLECVQDMDHENMFWYRQDPGLGLRLIYFSYDVKMKEKGDIPEGYSVSREKKERFSLILESASTNQTSMYLCASSRAIYEQYFGPGTRLTVT.

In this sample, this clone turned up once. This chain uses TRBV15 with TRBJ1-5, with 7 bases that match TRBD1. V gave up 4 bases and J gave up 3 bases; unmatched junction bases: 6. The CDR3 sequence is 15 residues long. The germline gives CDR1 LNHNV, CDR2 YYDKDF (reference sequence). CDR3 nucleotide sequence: TGTGCCACCAGCAATCAGGGGGAAAACAATCAGCCCCAGCATTTT. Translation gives CATSNQGENNQPQHF.

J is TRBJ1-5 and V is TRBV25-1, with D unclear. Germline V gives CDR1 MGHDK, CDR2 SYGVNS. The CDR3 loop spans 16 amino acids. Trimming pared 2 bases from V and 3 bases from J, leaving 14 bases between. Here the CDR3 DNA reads TGTGCCAGCAGTGAACCGGGGAAGCATCTCAATCAGCCCCAGCATTTT. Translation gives CASSEPGKHLNQPQHF.

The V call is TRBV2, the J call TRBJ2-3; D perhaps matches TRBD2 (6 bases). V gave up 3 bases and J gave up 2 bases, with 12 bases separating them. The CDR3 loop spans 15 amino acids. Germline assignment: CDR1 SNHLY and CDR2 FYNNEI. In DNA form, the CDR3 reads TGTGCCAGCAGTGAGAGGGACTCTACCACAGATACGCAGTATTTT. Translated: CASSERDSTTDTQYF.